The subject of this entry is one T cell receptor (beta chain). Its antigen is not identified. Other DNA sequences in the sample encode the same CDR3. These data come from a study of shared clonotypes between healthy human individuals. Study conclusions and caveats: Generation probability values for non-shared clonotypes were lower than those for clonotypes shared by all four donors. Naive subsets generally had larger estimated richness than memory subsets.

The repertoire was sequenced with immunoSEQ multiplex PCR; TCRdb's copy has only in-frame clones and lacks some. The sample includes about 2.3 million clones, less than 95% of them seen just once. CDR1 SGHRS and CDR2 YFSETQ come from the germline V gene. The CDR3 contains 13 residues. The V gene lost 0 bases and the J gene lost 5 bases, with 7 bases spanning the gap. The sequenced sample consisted of naive CD4+ T cells from PBMCs. The subset denotes: CD45RA+ positively selected. This rearrangement joins TRBV5-1 to TRBJ2-3; no firm D call. The sequence came from a man aged 18 to 29 in good health. Some clones in this sample may be carry-over from other donors' samples. The CDR3 region is CASSLEGIDTQYF. The DNA of the CDR3 is TGCGCCAGCAGCTTGGAGGGCATAGATACGCAGTATTTT.